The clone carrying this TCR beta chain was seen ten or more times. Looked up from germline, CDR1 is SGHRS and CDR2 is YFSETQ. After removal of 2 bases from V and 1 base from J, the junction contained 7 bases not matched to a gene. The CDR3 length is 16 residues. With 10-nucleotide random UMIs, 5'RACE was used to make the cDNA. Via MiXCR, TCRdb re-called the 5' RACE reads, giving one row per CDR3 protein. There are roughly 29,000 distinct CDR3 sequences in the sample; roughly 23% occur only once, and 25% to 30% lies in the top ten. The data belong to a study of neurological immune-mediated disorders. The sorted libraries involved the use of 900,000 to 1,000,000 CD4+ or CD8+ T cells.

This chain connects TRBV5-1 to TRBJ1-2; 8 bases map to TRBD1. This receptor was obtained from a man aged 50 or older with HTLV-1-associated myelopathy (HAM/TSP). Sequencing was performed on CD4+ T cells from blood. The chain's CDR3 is CASSFEGRGHNYGYTF. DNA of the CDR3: TGCGCCAGCAGCTTCGAAGGCAGGGGGCATAACTATGGCTACACCTTC.